The T cell receptor beta chain described here comes from a study of blood T cell repertoires in COVID-19. Turning to the study itself: Nucleic acid was either cDNA or gDNA, and it came from T cells, B-cell-depleted T cells, or PBMCs.

V lost 4 bases and J lost 5, with 8 bases in between. The CDR3 runs 12 residues. The germline V gene has CDR1 SNHLY and CDR2 FYNNEI. In the study's own analysis: Reference gene primer amplification gave estimated nucleated cell counts. Profiled with immunoSEQ multiplex PCR; TCRdb holds only in-frame clones, not every one. V and J calls and clone size are given by that table; D and trimming were obtained from the DNA. The table lists 150,000 to 200,000 clones, about 87% of them singletons. The chain has TRBV2 and TRBJ1-1, with a possible D match to TRBD1 (5 bases). This TCR was recovered from a man aged 18-30 years with active or convalescent COVID-19. Sequenced sample: peripheral blood. CDR3 nucleotide sequence: TGTGCCAGCAGTGTGGAGGGGACTGAAGCTTTCTTT. Amino acid sequence: CASSVEGTEAFF.